The entry below describes one T cell receptor (beta chain). What it binds is not known. This entry is derived from a study of vaccination and CD4 T cells after COVID-19. The overall study: Convalescent donors were composed of six males and four females, of whom two were Hispanic. Two doses of either BNT162b2 or mRNA-1273 vaccine went to participants. Researchers treated cells with overlapping spike peptides taken from SARS-CoV-2, HCoV-NL63, HCoV-OC43 and HCoV-229E. Samples taken post-COVID came a median around 93 days after diagnosis, ranging from 35 to 161.

The assay that was used to sequence DNA from cultured CD4+ T cells was the Oncomine TCR Beta short-read assay. Using its own MiXCR run on the PCR reads, TCRdb lists one record per CDR3 protein. Altogether approximately 12,000 distinct CDR3 sequences are present, 50% to 75% being singletons, with the ten largest covering around 8%. Treatment described: roughly 10-day PBMC culture with coronavirus spike peptide pools or control peptides (ViraFEST assay). V lost 6 bases and J lost 2; bases outside the gene matches: 3. The CDR3 extends over 14 amino acids. Germline V gene sequence: CDR1 MNHNS, CDR2 SASEGT.

The clonotype originates from a human donor who had recovered from COVID-19. The specimen was CD4+ T cells from blood, cultured in vitro. V usage is TRBV6-1 and J usage is TRBJ2-3, with TRBD2 matching over 9 bases. CDR3 DNA: TGTGCCAGCAGAAGGACTAGCGCCACAGATACGCAGTATTTT. It yields the protein CASRRTSATDTQYF.